This is a list of T cell receptor beta chains from one sample in a study of blood T cell repertoires in COVID-19. Produced via immunoSEQ multiplex PCR; TCRdb's table is partial and in-frame only. The sample consists of nearly 250,000 clones, roughly 86% of them appearing once. The sequenced sample consisted of PBMCs or T cells enriched from blood (not recorded which). The source of these receptors is a woman aged 45-60 years who had recovered from COVID-19. Both conserved end residues are part of each CDR3. The D gene is left open where the match is weak. Only part of the rows carry a size: once, few, many, or a class if the clone is expanded.

D,size,J,V,DNA,CDR3
NA,NA,TRBJ2-5,TRBV4-3,TGCGCCAGCAGCCAGGACCACATAGGGGCGTTACAAGAGACCCAGTACTTC,CASSQDHIGALQETQYF
TRBD2,NA,TRBJ2-2,TRBV7-3,TGTGCCAGCGCGACTAGCGGGGCGGGTTCCGGGGAGCTGTTTTTT,CASATSGAGSGELFF
TRBD1,few,TRBJ2-1,TRBV7-9,TGTGCCGGGTCCCCCATGACAGGGACATGGCAGTTCTTC,CAGSPMTGTWQFF
TRBD1,many,TRBJ2-2,TRBV5-8,TGTGCCAGCAGCAGCCGGGACAGGGTTTTTAGCACCGGGGAGCTGTTTTTT,CASSSRDRVFSTGELFF
NA,NA,TRBJ1-4,TRBV4-1,TGCGCCAGCAGCCAAGACCAGGTTTCGGTCCGTGAAAAACTGTTTTTT,CASSQDQVSVREKLFF
NA,NA,TRBJ2-1,TRBV19,TGTGCCAGTAGTATAAACCCCCTAGGCGGCGGGTCCTACAATGAGCAGTTCTTC,CASSINPLGGGSYNEQFF
TRBD2,NA,TRBJ2-7,TRBV9,TGTGCCAGCAGCACGACTAGCGGCAGCTCCTACGAGCAGTACTTC,CASSTTSGSSYEQYF
NA,NA,TRBJ2-5,TRBV6-6,TGTGCCAGCAGTCGGACCGGGGCAAACAGGGTCCAAGAGACCCAGTACTTC,CASSRTGANRVQETQYF
TRBD2,NA,TRBJ2-7,TRBV7-2,TGTGCCAGCAGGCAACTAGCGGGGAGCGCCTACGAGCAGTACTTC,CASRQLAGSAYEQYF
TRBD1,NA,TRBJ1-1,TRBV5-1,TGCGCCAGCAGCTTGCTTGTAGGACAGGGCGGCACTGAAGCTTTCTTT,CASSLLVGQGGTEAFF
NA,NA,TRBJ2-3,TRBV6-2/TRBV6-3,TGTGCCAGCAGTTACTTCCCCGGTAGCGAAGTCACAGATACGCAGTATTTT,CASSYFPGSEVTDTQYF
NA,once,TRBJ1-2,TRBV19,TGTGCCAGTAGTATAACCGGACAAGCCGTCGGCTACACCTTC,CASSITGQAVGYTF
TRBD1,NA,TRBJ1-2,TRBV5-1,TGCGCCAGCAGCTTATCAACAGGGGGCAACTATGGCTACACCTTC,CASSLSTGGNYGYTF
TRBD1,NA,TRBJ1-2,TRBV7-2,TGTGCCAGCAGCACCCGACAGGGGGGCGGCTATGGCTACACCTTC,CASSTRQGGGYGYTF
NA,NA,TRBJ2-1,TRBV7-9,TGTGCCAGCAGCTTAAGCTTAGGGGGTATGTTGAATGAGCAGTTCTTC,CASSLSLGGMLNEQFF
NA,NA,TRBJ2-2,TRBV11-3,TGTGCCAGCAGCTTAGAACAGGGCTGGGCCGGGGAGCTGTTTTTT,CASSLEQGWAGELFF
NA,NA,TRBJ1-5,TRBV4-3,TGCGCCAGCAGCCAAGAGACAAATCAGCCCCAGCATTTT,CASSQETNQPQHF
NA,NA,TRBJ1-3,TRBV27,TGTGCCAGCAGTTTAAAATCCAGCGGGACGGGAAACACCATATATTTT,CASSLKSSGTGNTIYF
NA,NA,TRBJ2-3,TRBV11-3,TGTGCCAGCAGCGGGGGTGGGGGCCTGTCAGATACGCAGTATTTT,CASSGGGGLSDTQYF
NA,NA,TRBJ1-1,TRBV7-9,TGTGCCAGCAGCTTATTAGGCGCAAACAGTGAAGCTTTCTTT,CASSLLGANSEAFF
NA,NA,TRBJ2-7,TRBV25-1,TGTGCCACTAAAGGGGCCCGTGCAGGGCCTGGGTACGAGCAGTACTTC,CATKGARAGPGYEQYF
NA,NA,TRBJ1-5,TRBV6-5,TGTGCCAGCAGTTCCGGGACTCACTACAATCAGCCCCAGCATTTT,CASSSGTHYNQPQHF
NA,NA,TRBJ2-3,TRBV5-1,TGCGCCAGCAGCTTTGGAGTAAGAGGGAGAAGTAAGGCAGATACGCAGTATTTT,CASSFGVRGRSKADTQYF
NA,few,TRBJ2-7,TRBV11-2,TGTGCCAGCAGCCCGGGGAGTGCTCGGAGGGATTTCTACGAGCAGTACTTC,CASSPGSARRDFYEQYF
TRBD2,NA,TRBJ2-1,TRBV7-2,TGTGCCAGCAGCTTAGGAGGGACTAGGCGAGGCAATGAGCAGTTCTTC,CASSLGGTRRGNEQFF
NA,NA,TRBJ1-1,TRBV14,TGTGCCAGCAGCCAAAGGGTCAGACAGTCTGAAGCTTTCTTT,CASSQRVRQSEAFF
NA,NA,TRBJ1-4,TRBV18,TGTGCCAGCTCACCACAGCTGGAGGGCAATGAAAAACTGTTTTTT,CASSPQLEGNEKLFF
NA,NA,TRBJ2-1,TRBV11-2,TGTGCCAGCAGCTCCATCCGACTACACAATGAGCAGTTCTTC,CASSSIRLHNEQFF
TRBD2,NA,TRBJ2-3,TRBV4-3,TGCGCCAGCAGCCAAGATCGGGGAGCGGGAATCGCAGATACGCAGTATTTT,CASSQDRGAGIADTQYF
NA,NA,TRBJ1-1,TRBV6-5,TGTGCCAGCAGTTACCGACAGATGAACACTGAAGCTTTCTTT,CASSYRQMNTEAFF
NA,NA,TRBJ1-3,TRBV3-1/TRBV3-2,TGTGCCAGCAGCCAACAGGGGCACTCTGGAAACACCATATATTTT,CASSQQGHSGNTIYF
NA,NA,TRBJ1-1,TRBV6-5,TGTGCCAGCAGCACAGGGTTGACTGAAGCTTTCTTT,CASSTGLTEAFF
NA,NA,TRBJ1-6,TRBV5-1,TGCGCCAGCAGCTTGGGGGGGGTAGGACGGTCACCCCTCCACTTT,CASSLGGVGRSPLHF
TRBD2,NA,TRBJ2-1,TRBV3-1/TRBV3-2,TGTGCCAGCAGCCAAGGGTCTGGGGGGGACTACAATGAGCAGTTCTTC,CASSQGSGGDYNEQFF
NA,NA,TRBJ1-2,TRBV2,TGTGCCAGCAGTGCCGGACAGATTAACTATGGCTACACCTTC,CASSAGQINYGYTF
NA,once,TRBJ2-3,TRBV5-1,TGCGCCAGCAGCTTGGGGGGCCGGGCGCCCAGGGATACGCAGTATTTT,CASSLGGRAPRDTQYF
TRBD1,NA,TRBJ2-1,TRBV7-9,TGTGCCAGCAGCCCCGACAGGGGGACCTCCTACAATGAGCAGTTCTTC,CASSPDRGTSYNEQFF
TRBD1,NA,TRBJ1-6,TRBV2,TGTGCCAGCAGTGGGGACAGTTATAATTCACCCCTCCACTTT,CASSGDSYNSPLHF
TRBD1,NA,TRBJ2-5,TRBV5-1,TGCGCCAGCAGCTTGGAGGCAGGGGGCTTGGAGACCCAGTACTTC,CASSLEAGGLETQYF
NA,NA,TRBJ2-7,TRBV4-1,TGCGCCAGCAGCCACCGGGAGAACTACGAGCAGTACTTC,CASSHRENYEQYF
NA,NA,TRBJ2-2,TRBV5-1,TGCGCCAGCAGCTTCCAGGGGAGTAACACCGGGGAGCTGTTTTTT,CASSFQGSNTGELFF
TRBD1,NA,TRBJ1-1,TRBV4-3,TGCGCCAGCAGCCAATGGCAACTAAAGGGACAGGGGGGAACTGAAGCTTTCTTT,CASSQWQLKGQGGTEAFF
TRBD2,many,TRBJ2-7,TRBV6-5,TGTGCCAGCAACCTAGCGGGAGTAGAGTACGAGCAGTACTTC,CASNLAGVEYEQYF
NA,NA,TRBJ1-1,TRBV6-5,TGTGCCAGCAGTTACTCCCCAGGAGGGACTGAAGCTTTCTTT,CASSYSPGGTEAFF
TRBD1,NA,TRBJ2-6,TRBV5-6,TGTGCCATCCGGGACAGGAAGCCCTCTGGGGCCAACGTCCTGACTTTC,CAIRDRKPSGANVLTF
TRBD2,NA,TRBJ2-7,TRBV7-2,TGTGCCAGCAGCTTAGAAGCTAGCGGGAGGCCTGGAGAGCAGTACTTC,CASSLEASGRPGEQYF
TRBD2,NA,TRBJ2-5,TRBV5-1,TGCGCCAGCAGCCTAGGGACTAGCCAAGAGACCCAGTACTTC,CASSLGTSQETQYF
TRBD1,NA,TRBJ2-7,TRBV6-2/TRBV6-3,TGTGCCAGCAGTAGGACAGGCCGTTCCTACGAGCAGTACTTC,CASSRTGRSYEQYF
NA,NA,TRBJ1-1,TRBV10-3,TGTGCCATCAGTCAAGGGGTAGAGACTGAAGCTTTCTTT,CAISQGVETEAFF
TRBD2,NA,TRBJ2-2,TRBV7-3,TGTGCCAGCAGCCCCGCGGCGACTAGCGCGAACACCGGGGAGCTGTTTTTT,CASSPAATSANTGELFF
TRBD1,NA,TRBJ2-7,TRBV5-8,TGTGCCAGCAGCCTCAGGCCAGGGGGATCCTACGAGCAGTACTTC,CASSLRPGGSYEQYF